This entry features one TCR beta chain sequence. What it binds is not known. In the PCR, 60 Vbeta and 13 Jbeta primers were used. The assay was immunoSEQ multiplex PCR, and TCRdb's table has in-frame clones only and misses some. The sample consists of 150,000 to 200,000 clones, just over 75% of them appearing once. This specimen comes from a study of cytomegalovirus exposure and HLA in healthy donors. Study-wide points: Productive status was seen about 90% or about 30% of the time for most TCR beta V segments in an earlier analysis.

Germline V gene lookup returns CDR1 SGHDN and CDR2 FVKESK. The CDR3 is 13 amino acids. V was shortened by 1 base and J by 1 base, with 4 bases between the two germline ends. The chain is built from TRBV14 and TRBJ1-1; the D is unclear. The sequenced sample was PBMCs. This clonotype originated in a woman aged 25 to 45 in good health and CMV-seropositive. The DNA for the CDR3 is TGTGCCAGCAGCCAAGGACAGAACACTGAAGCTTTCTTT. It specifies CASSQGQNTEAFF.